Presented here are 31 T cell receptor beta chains from one specimen sequenced in a study of beta chain features in type 1 diabetes. The investigators reverse transcribed all of the isolated RNA, so they sequenced expressed TCRB transcripts. Sequencing was performed with immunoSEQ multiplex PCR; in TCRdb, only in-frame clones are kept and a portion is missing. Altogether 400,000 to 600,000 clones are present, about 29% being singletons, with the ten largest covering about 0.065%. The specimen sequenced was naive CD4+ T cells from blood. Source of these receptors: a man between 18 and 29 years old in good health.

This clone has more than one count but fewer than ten. The chain couples TRBV30 to TRBJ1-1, with a weak D call TRBD1 (5 bases). The V gene's germline CDR1 is GTSNPN and CDR2 SVGIG (reference sequence). The V and J ends lost 0 bases and 7 bases respectively, with 12 bases between them. This CDR3 spans 13 amino acids. The CDR3 region has the DNA TGTGCCTGGAGTGTATGGGGGGACGGTGAAGCTTTCTTT. This translates into CAWSVWGDGEAFF. Together with reference TRBV30 and TRBJ1-1, the CDR3 gives the full variable domain: SQTIHQWPATLVQPVGSPLSLECTVEGTSNPNLYWYRQAAGRGLQLLFYSVGIGQISSEVPQNLSASRPQDRQFILSSKKLLLSDSGFYLCAWSVWGDGEAFFGQGTRLTVV.

The chain uses TRBV9 and TRBJ2-5, with D possibly TRBD2 on 6 matching bases. Trimming took off 10 bases at V and 2 bases at J, with 15 bases between the two ends. This CDR3 comprises 13 residues. The germline gives CDR1 SGDLS, CDR2 YYNGEE. The CDR3, as DNA: TGTGCCTCCGGGGTGGCGGGACAAGAGACCCAGTACTTC. Its protein is CASGVAGQETQYF.

Written as DNA, the CDR3 is TGTGCCAGCAGCTTAGACGGCGGGAGGAACCCCTACGAGCAGTACTTC. This codes for CASSLDGGRNPYEQYF. V and J are TRBV11-2 and TRBJ2-7, with TRBD2 identical over 8 bases. Germline trimming cut 0 bases from V and 2 bases from J; bases unmatched to any gene: 6. This CDR3 contains 16 residues. Germline CDR1 reads SGHAT; CDR2 reads FQNNGV. Variable domain in full (rest from reference TRBV11-2 and TRBJ2-7): EAGVAQSPRYKIIEKRQSVAFWCNPISGHATLYWYQQILGQGPKLLIQFQNNGVVDDSQLPKDRFSAERLKGVDSTLKIQPAKLEDSAVYLCASSLDGGRNPYEQYFGPGTRLTVT.

The chain links TRBV9 to TRBJ2-7; D is unresolved. Germline CDR1 and CDR2: SGDLS and YYNGEE. The V gene lost 0 bases and the J gene lost 7 bases, with 11 bases spanning the gap. The CDR3 has 13 residues. Here the CDR3 DNA reads TGTGCCAGCAGCGTAGGCCCCCAAGGGGAGCAGTACTTC. It encodes CASSVGPQGEQYF.

Remarks on this clone: Other DNA sequences of this sample code for an identical CDR3. The rearrangement uses TRBV29-1 and TRBJ1-1; 7 bases fit TRBD1. The CDR3 runs to 13 residues. V dropped 2 bases and J dropped 0; count of bases not matched to a gene: 0. The germline V gene has CDR1 SQVTM and CDR2 ANQGSEA. The CDR3: CSVETGVNTEAFF. The CDR3 DNA reads TGCAGCGTTGAAACAGGGGTGAACACTGAAGCTTTCTTT.

The chain recombines TRBV7-8 with TRBJ2-1; 7 positions match TRBD2. Germline V gives CDR1 SGHVS, CDR2 FQNEAQ. V was pared by 9 bases and J by 2 bases, with 7 bases of the junction left unmatched. The CDR3 contains 14 residues. CDR3: CASVTGGPYNEQFF. The CDR3 DNA is TGTGCCAGTGTCACGGGAGGCCCCTACAATGAGCAGTTCTTC.

This clone is a singleton in its sample. The chain recombines TRBV4-1 with TRBJ2-4; a possible D gene is TRBD1 (6 bases). The CDR3 is 17 amino acids. The V end lost 1 base, the J end lost 1 base, and 14 bases lay between the germline ends. CDR1 MGHRA and CDR2 YSYEKL come from the germline V gene. CDR3 sequence reads: CASSQGTARGAKNIQYF. The CDR3, as DNA: TGCGCCAGCAGCCAAGGGACAGCGAGGGGGGCCAAAAACATTCAGTACTTC.

This clone was detected a few times. As DNA, the CDR3 is TGTGCCAGCAGCTCCCCCCCGGGCGGGAGGGCCCCAGAGACCCAGTACTTC. Translated, it gives CASSSPPGGRAPETQYF. The chain carries TRBV7-9 and TRBJ2-5, with 9 bases identical to TRBD2. Germline CDR1 is SEHNR and CDR2 is FQNEAQ (reference sequence). The CDR3 is 17 residues long. The junction had 13 bases not matched to a gene; V was cut back by 4 bases and J by 4 bases.

A few counts support this clone. The chain recombines TRBV4-3 with TRBJ1-1, with unresolved D. The CDR3 covers 14 residues. Trimming stripped 0 bases from V and 2 bases from J, with 7 bases between. Germline-derived CDR1 and CDR2 are LGHNA and YSLEER. Here the CDR3 reads CASSQDEFNTEAFF. The CDR3 region has the DNA TGCGCCAGCAGCCAAGATGAGTTTAACACTGAAGCTTTCTTT.

This clone was recorded a few times. V gene TRBV30 combines with J gene TRBJ2-3; D call uncertain. This CDR3 is 13 amino acids long. Trimming cost V 0 bases and J 4 bases, with 8 bases left between them. Looked up from germline, CDR1 is GTSNPN and CDR2 is SVGIG (reference sequence). Here the CDR3 DNA reads TGTGCCTGGAGTGTAAACTTGGCAGATACGCAGTATTTT. It codes for CAWSVNLADTQYF. Full variable domain (rest looked up from reference TRBV30 and TRBJ2-3): SQTIHQWPATLVQPVGSPLSLECTVEGTSNPNLYWYRQAAGRGLQLLFYSVGIGQISSEVPQNLSASRPQDRQFILSSKKLLLSDSGFYLCAWSVNLADTQYFGPGTRLTVL.

V usage is TRBV4-2 and J usage is TRBJ2-3, with D tentatively TRBD2 (5 bases). The CDR3 is 13 amino acids. Trimming pared 2 bases from V and 3 bases from J, leaving 6 bases between. The germline V gene has CDR1 LGHNA and CDR2 YNFKEQ. The CDR3 loop reads CASSQRRTDTQYF. The DNA for the CDR3 is TGTGCCAGCAGCCAACGGAGGACAGATACGCAGTATTTT.

The chain combines TRBV20-1 with TRBJ2-7; D unresolved. Germline-derived CDR1 and CDR2 are DFQATT and SNEGSKA (reference sequence). The CDR3 has 11 residues. V was pared by 5 bases and J by 5 bases, with 10 bases between. Here the CDR3 reads CSAGQKHEQYF. In DNA form, the CDR3 reads TGCAGTGCTGGGCAGAAGCACGAGCAGTACTTC.

This clone was observed a handful of times. The rearrangement joins TRBV11-2 to TRBJ2-4; tentatively, D is TRBD1 or TRBD2 (5 bases each). The V and J ends lost 5 bases and 7 bases respectively, with 9 bases between them. CDR1 and CDR2 (germline): SGHAT, FQNNGV. The CDR3 is made up of 12 amino acids. The CDR3 coding sequence is TGTGCCAGCAGCGGGGGAGTGAACATTCAGTACTTC. This sequence encodes CASSGGVNIQYF.

DNA for the CDR3: TGTGCCATCAGCGTGACAGGGGCGAACACTGAAGCTTTCTTT. It translates to CAISVTGANTEAFF. V and J are TRBV10-3 and TRBJ1-1, with TRBD1 identical over 8 bases. The junction had 4 bases not matched to a gene; V was cut back by 6 bases and J by 1 base. Germline CDR1 ENHRY, CDR2 SYGVKD. The CDR3 runs 14 residues.

This clone was observed a handful of times. The genes are TRBV15 and TRBJ2-2, with unresolved D. This CDR3 is built from 14 residues. Germline V CDR1 and CDR2: LNHNV, YYDKDF (reference sequence). Trimming pared 0 bases from V and 6 bases from J, leaving 8 bases between. The CDR3 nucleotides are TGTGCCACCAGCAGAGATTACGCTGCCGGGGAGCTGTTTTTT. Translated: CATSRDYAAGELFF.

This clone was counted a few times. This chain joins TRBV9 and TRBJ2-5; 14 bases map to TRBD2. The CDR3 loop spans 15 amino acids. V lost 3 bases, J lost 5 bases, and 3 bases stayed unmatched. Germline CDR1 is SGDLS and CDR2 is YYNGEE. CDR3 sequence reads: CASSEGLAGAETQYF. CDR3 sequence (DNA): TGTGCCAGCAGCGAGGGACTAGCGGGAGCGGAGACCCAGTACTTC. Full variable domain (rest looked up from reference TRBV9 and TRBJ2-5): DSGVTQTPKHLITATGQRVTLRCSPRSGDLSVYWYQQSLDQGLQFLIQYYNGEERAKGNILERFSAQQFPDLHSELNLSSLELGDSALYFCASSEGLAGAETQYFGPGTRLLVL.

To note about this clone: This CDR3 is also generated by other DNA sequences in the sample. The rearrangement uses TRBV29-1 and TRBJ1-1, with a weak D call TRBD1 (5 bases). CDR1 is SQVTM and CDR2 is ANQGSEA in the germline V gene. The CDR3 is 14 residues long. V was shortened by 2 bases and J by 1 base, with 11 bases between the two germline ends. Here the CDR3 reads CSVERGRGNTEAFF. CDR3 DNA: TGCAGCGTTGAACGGGGCCGTGGGAACACTGAAGCTTTCTTT.

The chain is built from TRBV7-2 and TRBJ1-4; 9 nucleotides match TRBD1. The CDR3 consists of 13 residues. V lost 0 bases and J lost 14; bases outside the gene matches: 4. Germline CDR1 and CDR2: SGHTA and FQGNSA. CDR3 protein: CASSLATGQGLFF. CDR3 in DNA: TGTGCCAGCAGCTTAGCGACAGGACAGGGGCTGTTTTTT.

A few counts support this clone. The V and J genes are TRBV25-1 and TRBJ1-2, with 11 bases aligning to TRBD1. The V segment lost 6 bases and the J segment 6 bases; nucleotides outside the gene matches: 3. The germline V gene encodes CDR1 MGHDK and CDR2 SYGVNS. The CDR3 has 13 residues. CDR3 bases: TGTGCCAGCAGGAGGACAGGGGGCGATGGCTACACCTTC. Encoded protein: CASRRTGGDGYTF.

This clone appeared a few times. This sample includes further DNA sequences coding for the same CDR3. The rearrangement uses TRBV20-1 and TRBJ2-5; D may be TRBD1 (6 bases). This CDR3 is 11 amino acids long. Germline V gene data show CDR1 as DFQATT and CDR2 as SNEGSKA (reference sequence). Trimming cost V 4 bases and J 4 bases, with 7 bases left between them. CDR3 coding DNA: TGCAGTGCTACCAGGGGAGAGACCCAGTACTTC. This encodes CSATRGETQYF.

This clone was picked up a small number of times. The rearrangement uses TRBV7-8 and TRBJ2-3; no firm D call. Germline assignment: CDR1 SGHVS and CDR2 FQNEAQ. This CDR3 is 14 amino acids long. V was cut by 0 bases and J by 1 base, with 5 bases left in between. The CDR3 nucleotides are TGTGCCAGCAGCTTAGCGACCGGCACAGATACGCAGTATTTT. Its translation: CASSLATGTDTQYF.

A few counts support this clone. The chain couples TRBV29-1 to TRBJ2-1; D may be TRBD1 (6 bases). The CDR3 is 12 residues long. Between the trimmed V and J ends, which lost 7 bases and 5 bases, there was a span of 12 bases. In germline, CDR1 is SQVTM, CDR2 ANQGSEA. CDR3 nucleotides: TGCAGCGCAAGACAGGTGAACAATGAGCAGTTCTTC. Translating gives CSARQVNNEQFF.

This clone occurred a few times. The V gene is TRBV28, the J gene TRBJ2-7; a possible D gene is TRBD1 (7 bases). V was pared by 3 bases and J by 4 bases, with 13 bases between. The V gene's germline CDR1 is MDHEN and CDR2 SYDVKM. CDR3 size: 14 residues. The DNA for the CDR3 is TGTGCCAGCAGTTTTGCGGGACAGATATACGAGCAGTACTTC. This gives the protein CASSFAGQIYEQYF. Filled out from reference TRBV28 and TRBJ2-7, the complete variable domain reads DVKVTQSSRYLVKRTGEKVFLECVQDMDHENMFWYRQDPGLGLRLIYFSYDVKMKEKGDIPEGYSVSREKKERFSLILESASTNQTSMYLCASSFAGQIYEQYFGPGTRLTVT.

This chain uses TRBV11-2 with TRBJ2-1; 7 bases line up with TRBD2. V trimming: 3 bases; J trimming: 7 bases; junction bases outside the gene matches: 15. The germline V gene encodes CDR1 SGHAT and CDR2 FQNNGV. The CDR3 sequence is 17 residues long. CDR3 DNA: TGTGCCAGCAGCTTTGGATTGCGGCGGGAGCAATTGAATGAGCAGTTCTTC. Its protein product is CASSFGLRREQLNEQFF.

This clone turned up a few times. The chain employs TRBV28 and TRBJ1-2; 12 bases agree with TRBD1. The germline V gene has CDR1 MDHEN and CDR2 SYDVKM. This CDR3 spans 16 amino acids. The V gene end was trimmed by 2 bases and the J gene end by 2 bases; junction bases not matched to a gene: 3. CDR3 coding DNA: TGTGCCAGCAGTTTAAGGGACAGGGGGCGAAACTATGGCTACACCTTC. Amino acid sequence: CASSLRDRGRNYGYTF.

This clone has more than one count but fewer than ten. This chain connects TRBV10-3 to TRBJ1-3; D is ambiguous. In germline, CDR1 is ENHRY, CDR2 SYGVKD. The CDR3 covers 15 residues. The V end was cut by 2 bases, the J end by 0 bases, with 8 bases between. The CDR3 is CAISEGELSGNTIYF. CDR3 bases: TGTGCCATCAGTGAGGGGGAGCTCTCTGGAAACACCATATATTTT.

This clone was seen a few times. The chain couples TRBV7-2 to TRBJ2-1; 10 bases line up with TRBD2. CDR1 SGHTA and CDR2 FQGNSA come from the germline V gene. Germline trimming cut 5 bases from V and 5 bases from J; bases unmatched to any gene: 9. This CDR3 region has 16 residues. DNA for the CDR3: TGTGCCAGCAGCGCCTCACTAGCGGGGCCCCACAATGAGCAGTTCTTC. It is translated as CASSASLAGPHNEQFF. The whole variable domain, remainder taken from reference TRBV7-2 and TRBJ2-1, is GAGVSQSPSNKVTEKGKDVELRCDPISGHTALYWYRQSLGQGLEFLIYFQGNSAPDKSGLPSDRFSAERTGGSVSTLTIQRTQQEDSAVYLCASSASLAGPHNEQFFGPGTRLTVL.

The chain joins TRBV2 to TRBJ1-1, with 7 bases aligning to TRBD1. The CDR3 contains 13 residues. V shed 6 bases, J shed 13 bases, and the junction held 14 bases outside the gene matches. Germline V gene data show CDR1 as SNHLY and CDR2 as FYNNEI. CDR3 DNA: TGTGCCAGCAGCGTAGAGACAGGGTTTTATGATTTCTTT. Protein product: CASSVETGFYDFF.

Only a few counts were recorded for this clone. V and J are TRBV7-2 and TRBJ1-4; weak D call: TRBD1 (5 bases). Germline V gives CDR1 SGHTA, CDR2 FQGNSA. This CDR3 comprises 15 residues. The V end was cut by 1 base, the J end by 2 bases, with 8 bases between. Here the CDR3 reads CASSLEGVTNEKLFF. As DNA, the CDR3 is TGTGCCAGCAGCTTAGAAGGGGTGACTAATGAAAAACTGTTTTTT.

This clone was counted a few times. In DNA, the CDR3 is TGTGCCAGCAGCTTAGGAGGGACAGGGTCGTTAGGCGAGCAGTACTTC. Translated: CASSLGGTGSLGEQYF. V is TRBV7-3 and J is TRBJ2-7, with 9 bases identical to TRBD1. From germline, CDR1 is SGHTA and CDR2 FQGTGA. The V segment lost 2 bases and the J segment 6 bases; nucleotides outside the gene matches: 11. This CDR3 is 16 amino acids long.

V is TRBV4-1 and J is TRBJ1-2; D is undetermined. Per the germline V gene, CDR1 is MGHRA and CDR2 is YSYEKL. V was clipped by 4 bases and J by 4 bases, with 13 bases between them. The CDR3 consists of 14 residues. The CDR3 loop reads CASSLGTVGYGYTF. The CDR3 bases are TGCGCCAGCAGCCTGGGAACGGTGGGCTATGGCTACACCTTC.